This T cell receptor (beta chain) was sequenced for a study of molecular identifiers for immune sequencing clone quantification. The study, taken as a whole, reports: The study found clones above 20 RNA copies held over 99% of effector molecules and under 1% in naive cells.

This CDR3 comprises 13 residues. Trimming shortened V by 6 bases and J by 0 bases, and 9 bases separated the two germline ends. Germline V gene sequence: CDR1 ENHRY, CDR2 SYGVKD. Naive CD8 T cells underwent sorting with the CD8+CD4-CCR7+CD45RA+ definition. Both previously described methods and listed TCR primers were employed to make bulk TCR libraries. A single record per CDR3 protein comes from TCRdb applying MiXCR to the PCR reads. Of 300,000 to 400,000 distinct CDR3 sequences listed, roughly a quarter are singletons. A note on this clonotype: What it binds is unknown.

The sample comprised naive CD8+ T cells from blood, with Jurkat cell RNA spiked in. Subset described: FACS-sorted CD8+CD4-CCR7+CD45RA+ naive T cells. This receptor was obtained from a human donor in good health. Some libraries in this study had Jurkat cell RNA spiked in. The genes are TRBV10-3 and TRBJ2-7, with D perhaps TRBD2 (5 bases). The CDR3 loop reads CAIREGSSYEQYF. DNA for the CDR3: TGTGCCATCAGAGAGGGCAGCTCCTACGAGCAGTACTTC.